Below, 32 T cell receptor beta chains from the same sample are listed, as sequenced in a study of CD8+CD57+ T cells in acquired aplastic anemia (dated by TCRdb to about 2018). Patients chosen for sequencing had shown expansion of CD8+CD57+ cells by flow cytometry. The sequencer listed for this sample is Illumina HiSeq 2000. Profiling of TCR beta VDJ combinations and CDR3 sequences used genomic DNA as the template. Using fastp trimming at Q25 and MiXCR clonotype assembly, TCRdb reanalyzed the public sequencing data and kept in-frame beta chains. Rows with one shared CDR3 protein collapse into an entry with the most common genes and DNA. The table for this sample lists around 290,000 distinct CDR3 sequences; approximately 58% of them were counted only once. In total, the top ten clones hold under 1.5% of the sample. The material sequenced was sorted CD4+, CD8+, or CD8+CD57+ T cells (not recorded which) from PBMCs. These receptors were taken from a human donor with aplastic anemia.

The J gene is TRBJ2-1, the V gene TRBV9, with 10 positions matching TRBD2. Trimming cost V 6 bases and J 7 bases; bases outside gene matches: 4. Germline lookup yields CDR1 SGDLS and CDR2 YYNGEE. There are 13 residues in the CDR3. This CDR3 reads CASTASGGNEQFF. CDR3 bases: TGTGCCAGCACGGCTAGCGGGGGAAATGAGCAGTTCTTC.

There are many counts of this clonotype. The chain carries TRBV3-1 and TRBJ2-5, with 8 bases aligning to TRBD1. V trimming: 5 bases; J trimming: 1 base; junction bases outside the gene matches: 3. CDR1 is LGHDT, CDR2 YNNKEL, per germline (reference sequence). This CDR3 comprises 14 residues. The CDR3 loop reads CASSYGTGQETQYF. CDR3 DNA sequence: TGTGCCAGCAGCTACGGGACAGGCCAAGAGACCCAGTACTTC.

This clonotype was observed many times. V gene TRBV20-1 combines with J gene TRBJ2-2; D is possibly TRBD1 or TRBD2 (5 bases each). CDR1 is DFQATT and CDR2 is SNEGSKA in the germline V gene (reference sequence). The CDR3 is made up of 13 amino acids. The germline V and J ends were trimmed by 0 bases and 4 bases, with 6 bases remaining between them. CDR3 DNA sequence: TGCAGTGCTAGAGAGGGGGTCACCGGGGAGCTGTTTTTT. It is translated as CSAREGVTGELFF.

V is TRBV20-1 and J is TRBJ2-5, with D possibly being TRBD2 (6 bases). The germline V gene encodes CDR1 DFQATT and CDR2 SNEGSKA (reference sequence). The CDR3 is 15 amino acids. The V end lost 2 bases, the J end lost 1 base, and 14 bases lay between the germline ends. The CDR3 DNA reads as TGCAGTGCTAGACGCGGGGCGGGGAGCCAAGAGACCCAGTACTTC. As protein: CSARRGAGSQETQYF.

CDR3 residues: CASNREQETQYF. The CDR3 coding sequence is TGCGCCAGCAACAGGGAGCAAGAGACCCAGTACTTC. The V gene is TRBV10-1, the J gene TRBJ2-5; maybe TRBD1 (6 bases). The CDR3 has 12 residues. V was cut by 7 bases and J by 2 bases, with 8 bases left in between. Germline V gene lookup returns CDR1 WNHNN and CDR2 SYGVQD (reference sequence).

Regarding this clonotype: This could be a read error, since a much larger clone is one nucleotide away. CDR3 protein: CASSSPGGSYNEQYF. The CDR3 bases are TGTGCCAGCAGCTCCCCCGGTGGGAGCTACAATGAGCAGTACTTC. The chain employs TRBV11-2 and TRBJ2-7; possibly TRBD2 for D (5 bases). Trimming took off 4 bases at V and 7 bases at J, with 20 bases between the two ends. CDR1 is SGHAT, CDR2 FQNNGV, per germline. This CDR3 contains 15 residues.

As concerns this clonotype: Being one base from a much bigger clone, this may be a read error. V gene TRBV6-1 combines with J gene TRBJ1-4; no definite D call. The CDR3 is 15 amino acids. Germline CDR1 is MNHNS and CDR2 is SASEGT. The CDR3 nucleotides read TGTGCCAGCAGTGAAAGGCGGCCCGGGGATGAAAAACCGTTTTTT. Residues: CASSERRPGDEKPFF.

There are a few counts of this clonotype. The chain employs TRBV20-1 and TRBJ1-1; D remains unclear. This CDR3 contains 11 residues. V lost 4 bases, J lost 7 bases, and 10 bases lay in between. Germline lookup yields CDR1 DFQATT and CDR2 SNEGSKA (reference sequence). The CDR3 here is CSAKKVDEAFF. In DNA, the CDR3 is TGCAGTGCTAAGAAGGTGGATGAAGCTTTCTTT.

The chain joins TRBV7-2 to TRBJ2-5, with a tentative D call TRBD2 (6 bases). The CDR3 has 17 amino acids. The ends were cut back, 2 bases at V and 5 bases at J, with 21 bases in the middle. Germline-derived CDR1 and CDR2 are SGHTA and FQGNSA. CDR3 sequence: CASSLPRAGRGVETQYF. The CDR3 bases are TGTGCCAGCAGCTTACCCCGGGCGGGGCGCGGTGTGGAGACCCAGTACTTC. Filled out from reference TRBV7-2 and TRBJ2-5, the complete variable domain reads GAGVSQSPSNKVTEKGKDVELRCDPISGHTALYWYRQSLGQGLEFLIYFQGNSAPDKSGLPSDRFSAERTGGSVSTLTIQRTQQEDSAVYLCASSLPRAGRGVETQYFGPGTRLLVL.

V is TRBV7-2 and J is TRBJ2-6; D might be TRBD2 (6 bases). Trimming stripped 1 base from V and 0 bases from J, with 19 bases between. The length of the CDR3 is 20 residues. The germline V gene has CDR1 SGHTA and CDR2 FQGNSA. CDR3 loop: CASSLGAEGSESSGANVLTF. The CDR3, as DNA: TGTGCCAGCAGCTTAGGTGCGGAGGGGAGTGAAAGCTCTGGGGCCAACGTCCTGACTTTC.

This clonotype was counted at least ten times. The chain links TRBV6-6 to TRBJ2-7; 8 nucleotides align to TRBD2. V was pared by 5 bases and J by 3 bases, with 6 bases of the junction left unmatched. Germline V gene data show CDR1 as MNHNY and CDR2 as SVGAGI (reference sequence). CDR3 length: 14 amino acids. CDR3: CASSHGTSNYEQYF. The CDR3 DNA follows: TGTGCCAGCAGTCACGGGACTAGTAACTACGAGCAGTACTTC.

The rearrangement links TRBV20-1 to TRBJ1-2; 9 nucleotides agree with TRBD1. Germline CDR1 DFQATT, CDR2 SNEGSKA (reference sequence). J gave up 2 bases and V 6 bases, and 16 bases lay outside the gene matches. There are 17 residues in the CDR3. CDR3 coding DNA: TGCAGTGCCAAAACAGGGGGCAGCGCGTTGGGCAACTATGGCTACACCTTC. Translated: CSAKTGGSALGNYGYTF.

This clonotype was found many times. The rearrangement uses TRBV29-1 and TRBJ1-2; unclear D gene. This CDR3 contains 14 residues. Germline values: CDR1 SQVTM, CDR2 ANQGSEA. Trimming removed 3 bases at V and 7 bases at J, with 18 bases between. For the CDR3, the DNA is TGCAGCGTTGATCTGCAGGATGGTATCGGTGGCTACACCTTC. Protein product: CSVDLQDGIGGYTF. Using reference TRBV29-1 and TRBJ1-2 for the parts outside the CDR3, the full variable domain is SAVISQKPSRDICQRGTSLTIQCQVDSQVTMMFWYRQQPGQSLTLIATANQGSEATYESGFVIDKFPISRPNLTFSTLTVSNMSPEDSSIYLCSVDLQDGIGGYTFGSGTRLTVV.

This clonotype was picked up one time. CDR3 protein: CASSGDGIRSGANVLTF. DNA for the CDR3: TGTGCCAGCAGCGGGGACGGGATTAGGTCGGGGGCCAACGTCCTGACTTTC. The V and J genes are TRBV7-3 and TRBJ2-6; D is possibly TRBD1 or TRBD2 (5 bases each). The length of the CDR3 is 17 residues. CDR1 is SGHTA and CDR2 is FQGTGA in the germline V gene. Trimming cost V 5 bases and J 4 bases, with 18 bases left between them. Supplemented by reference TRBV7-3 and TRBJ2-6, the full variable domain reads GAGVSQTPSNKVTEKGKYVELRCDPISGHTALYWYRQSLGQGPEFLIYFQGTGAADDSGLPNDRFFAVRPEGSVSTLKIQRTERGDSAVYLCASSGDGIRSGANVLTFGAGSRLTVL.

In this sample, this clonotype turned up many times. The rearrangement uses TRBV18 and TRBJ1-2; D not resolved. The CDR3 has 15 amino acids. Deletions cut 3 bases from V and 1 base from J, with 12 bases between. Germline V gene lookup returns CDR1 KGHSH and CDR2 LQKENI. This CDR3 reads CASSPRTNINYGYTF. The CDR3 DNA is TGTGCCAGCTCACCTCGGACTAATATTAACTATGGCTACACCTTC.

The chain recombines TRBV10-3 with TRBJ1-2, with TRBD1 matching over 7 bases. V lost 6 bases, J lost 2 bases, and 3 bases stayed unmatched. The CDR3 covers 13 residues. Germline-derived CDR1 and CDR2 are ENHRY and SYGVKD. The CDR3 loop is CAIRGTENYGYTF. CDR3 bases: TGTGCCATCAGGGGGACAGAGAACTATGGCTACACCTTC.

The genes are TRBV20-1 and TRBJ2-3; TRBD1 matches at 7 bases. In germline, CDR1 is DFQATT, CDR2 SNEGSKA (reference sequence). The J segment lost 11 bases and the V segment lost 6 bases, leaving 20 bases of the junction unmatched. The CDR3 covers 15 residues. Here the CDR3 reads CSATHSGQPYNEQYF. CDR3 nucleotides: TGCAGTGCCACGCACTCGGGACAGCCCTACAATGAGCAGTATTTT.

This clonotype was found many times. The chain links TRBV7-9 to TRBJ2-1, with a weak D call TRBD2 (6 bases). The CDR3 loop spans 16 amino acids. CDR1 and CDR2 from the germline V gene are SEHNR and FQNEAQ (reference sequence). The germline V and J ends were trimmed by 4 bases and 10 bases, with 23 bases remaining between them. This chain's CDR3 is CASSSETLASVKEQFF. The DNA of the CDR3 is TGTGCCAGCAGCTCCGAAACACTAGCTTCGGTAAAGGAGCAGTTCTTC. Together with reference TRBV7-9 and TRBJ2-1, the CDR3 gives the full variable domain: DTGVSQNPRHKITKRGQNVTFRCDPISEHNRLYWYRQTLGQGPEFLTYFQNEAQLEKSRLLSDRFSAERPKGSFSTLEIQRTEQGDSAMYLCASSSETLASVKEQFFGPGTRLTVL.

The rearrangement joins TRBV29-1 to TRBJ2-7, with D uncertain. Germline CDR1 and CDR2: SQVTM and ANQGSEA. CDR3 size: 14 residues. Written as DNA, the CDR3 is TGCAGTGTTCTCCCGACGGCGAGCTCCTACGAGCAGTACTTC. Translating gives CSVLPTASSYEQYF.

This clonotype was counted at least ten times. This chain joins TRBV7-2 and TRBJ1-6; D gene unclear. V lost 0 bases and J lost 9, with 12 bases in between. Per germline, CDR1 SGHTA and CDR2 FQGNSA. This CDR3 is built from 15 residues. The CDR3 protein is CASSLAGTDFSPLHF. CDR3 nucleotide sequence: TGTGCCAGCAGCTTAGCGGGAACGGACTTTTCACCCCTCCACTTT.

A few counts support this clonotype. Here the CDR3 reads CSARADYNNLYF. CDR3 nucleotides: TGCAGTGCTAGAGCCGATTACAACAACCTGTACTTC. This rearrangement joins TRBV20-1 to TRBJ2-7; D gene unclear. Germline V gene sequence: CDR1 DFQATT, CDR2 SNEGSKA (reference sequence). CDR3 length: 12 residues. With 1 base removed from V and 12 bases from J, the gap between germline ends came to 16 bases.

The CDR3 sequence is CSAREGTGMNTEAFF. In DNA form, the CDR3 reads TGCAGTGCTAGAGAAGGGACGGGGATGAACACTGAAGCTTTCTTT. The chain recombines TRBV20-1 with TRBJ1-1; D might be TRBD1 (5 bases). The germline gives CDR1 DFQATT, CDR2 SNEGSKA (reference sequence). Between the trimmed V and J ends, which lost 0 bases and 0 bases, there was a span of 11 bases. CDR3 length: 15 amino acids.

This clonotype has at least ten counts. The chain recombines TRBV5-1 with TRBJ2-2, with D uncertain. V lost 0 bases, J lost 5 bases, and 8 bases lay in between. Germline CDR1 reads SGHRS; CDR2 reads YFSETQ. The CDR3 is 14 residues long. The CDR3 is CASSLAPETGELFF. DNA for the CDR3: TGCGCCAGCAGCTTGGCCCCGGAGACCGGGGAGCTGTTTTTT.

The chain employs TRBV10-3 and TRBJ2-7; 7 bases line up with TRBD2. The CDR3 length is 14 residues. After removal of 10 bases from V and 6 bases from J, the junction contained 15 bases not matched to a gene. In germline, CDR1 is ENHRY, CDR2 SYGVKD. The CDR3 spells CASRTSSSSGEQYF. The CDR3 DNA follows: TGTGCCAGCAGGACTAGTTCGTCGTCCGGCGAGCAGTACTTC.

The V and J genes are TRBV10-3 and TRBJ2-5, with 9 bases identical to TRBD2. The J segment lost 4 bases and the V segment lost 6 bases, leaving 9 bases of the junction unmatched. The V gene's germline CDR1 is ENHRY and CDR2 SYGVKD. The CDR3 totals 15 residues. Written as DNA, the CDR3 is TGTGCCATCAGCGCCGGGCTAGCGGGACTAGAGACCCAGTACTTC. This translates into CAISAGLAGLETQYF.

The V call is TRBV20-1, the J call TRBJ1-2; D is unclear. The ends were cut back, 6 bases at V and 8 bases at J, with 13 bases in the middle. This CDR3 is built from 11 residues. CDR1 and CDR2 from the germline V gene are DFQATT and SNEGSKA (reference sequence). The CDR3, as DNA: TGCAGTGCAGATCGTCCACGGGGCTACACCTTC. Encoded protein: CSADRPRGYTF.

This clonotype was counted only a few times. The V call is TRBV20-1, the J call TRBJ1-1; no clear D gene. CDR3 length: 12 residues. Trimming shortened V by 3 bases and J by 10 bases, and 15 bases separated the two germline ends. In germline, CDR1 is DFQATT, CDR2 SNEGSKA (reference sequence). The CDR3 reads CSARESFGGAFF. Here the CDR3 DNA reads TGCAGTGCTAGGGAGTCCTTCGGCGGAGCTTTCTTT.

This clonotype was seen a few times. The rearrangement joins TRBV20-1 to TRBJ1-6; D is perhaps TRBD1 (6 bases). The germline V gene encodes CDR1 DFQATT and CDR2 SNEGSKA (reference sequence). V was shortened by 3 bases and J by 10 bases, with 16 bases between the two germline ends. The CDR3 covers 14 residues. The CDR3 here is CSASGGASGSPLHF. The CDR3 DNA sequence: TGCAGTGCTAGTGGGGGGGCGTCGGGGTCACCCCTCCACTTT.

This chain connects TRBV20-1 to TRBJ2-7, with D perhaps matching TRBD1 (5 bases). The CDR3 runs to 13 residues. V was clipped by 0 bases and J by 3 bases, with 9 bases between them. Per germline, CDR1 DFQATT and CDR2 SNEGSKA (reference sequence). As DNA, the CDR3 is TGCAGTGCTAGAGACAGGGTCATCTACGAGCAGTACTTC. It specifies CSARDRVIYEQYF.

Notes on this clonotype: No conserved phenylalanine or tryptophan ends this CDR3, so it is likely a read error. The gene calls are TRBV20-1 and TRBJ2-7; D not resolved. Trimming removed 5 bases at V and 5 bases at J, with 10 bases between. The CDR3 is made up of 11 amino acids. The germline CDR1 and CDR2 sequences are DFQATT and SNEGSKA (reference sequence). The CDR3 loop is CSAGARHEQYS. CDR3 sequence (DNA): TGCAGTGCTGGCGCTCGCCACGAGCAGTACTCC.

This clonotype was detected only a few times. The chain recombines TRBV5-1 with TRBJ2-1, with 12 bases fitting TRBD2. Germline lookup yields CDR1 SGHRS and CDR2 YFSETQ. There are 15 residues in the CDR3. Losses at the gene ends were 0 bases for V and 12 bases for J; bases not matched to a gene: 7. The CDR3 sequence: CASSLAPSGRAPQFF. The CDR3, as DNA: TGCGCCAGCAGCTTGGCTCCTAGCGGGAGGGCACCGCAGTTCTTC.

On this clonotype itself: Its ends do not fully match the called genes, so a read error is possible. V usage is TRBV10-3 and J usage is TRBJ1-1; 8 bases are shared with TRBD1. Germline V CDR1 and CDR2: ENHRY, SYGVKD. This CDR3 spans 15 amino acids. CDR3 coding DNA: TGTGCCATCAGTGAGTCGGACAGGGTGGCCACTGAAGCTTCCTTT. Its translation is CAISESDRVATEASF.